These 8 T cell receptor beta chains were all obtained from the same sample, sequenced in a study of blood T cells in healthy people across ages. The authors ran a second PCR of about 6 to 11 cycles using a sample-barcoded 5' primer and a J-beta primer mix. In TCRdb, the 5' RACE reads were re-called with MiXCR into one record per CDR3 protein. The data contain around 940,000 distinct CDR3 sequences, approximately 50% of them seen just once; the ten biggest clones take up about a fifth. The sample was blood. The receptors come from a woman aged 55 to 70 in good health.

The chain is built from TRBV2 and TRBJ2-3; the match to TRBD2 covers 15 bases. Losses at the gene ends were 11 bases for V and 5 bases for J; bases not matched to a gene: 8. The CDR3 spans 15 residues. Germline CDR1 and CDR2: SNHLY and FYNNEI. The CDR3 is CARGLAGGLRDTQYF. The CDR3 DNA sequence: TGTGCCCGAGGACTAGCGGGAGGGCTTAGAGATACGCAGTATTTT.

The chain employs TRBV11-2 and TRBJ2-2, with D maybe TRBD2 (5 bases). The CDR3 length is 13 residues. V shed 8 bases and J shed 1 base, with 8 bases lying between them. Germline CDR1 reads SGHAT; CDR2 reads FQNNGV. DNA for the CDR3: TGTGCCAGCGGTAGCGAGAACACCGGGGAGCTGTTTTTT. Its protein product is CASGSENTGELFF. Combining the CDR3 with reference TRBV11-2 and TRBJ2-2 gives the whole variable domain EAGVAQSPRYKIIEKRQSVAFWCNPISGHATLYWYQQILGQGPKLLIQFQNNGVVDDSQLPKDRFSAERLKGVDSTLKIQPAKLEDSAVYLCASGSENTGELFFGEGSRLTVL.

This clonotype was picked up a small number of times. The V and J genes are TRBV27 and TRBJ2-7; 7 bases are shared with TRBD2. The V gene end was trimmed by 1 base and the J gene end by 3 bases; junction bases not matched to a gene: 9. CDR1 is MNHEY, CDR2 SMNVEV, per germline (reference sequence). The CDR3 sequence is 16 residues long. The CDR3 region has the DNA TGTGCCAGCAGTTTATGGCCAGCGGGACTAAACTACGAGCAGTACTTC. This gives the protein CASSLWPAGLNYEQYF.

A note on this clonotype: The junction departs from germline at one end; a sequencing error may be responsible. CDR3 DNA sequence: TGTGCCGGCAGCCAGTCGATGGAGACCCAGTACTTC. Protein sequence: CAGSQSMETQYF. The V and J genes are TRBV7-2 and TRBJ2-5; D not certain. Looked up from germline, CDR1 is SGHTA and CDR2 is FQGNSA. This CDR3 spans 12 amino acids.

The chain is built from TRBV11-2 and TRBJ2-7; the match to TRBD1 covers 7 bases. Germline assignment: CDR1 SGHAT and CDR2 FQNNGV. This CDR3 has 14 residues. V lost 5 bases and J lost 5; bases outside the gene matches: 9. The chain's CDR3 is CASSLAGTENEQYF. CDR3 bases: TGTGCCAGCAGCCTGGCCGGGACAGAGAACGAGCAGTACTTC.

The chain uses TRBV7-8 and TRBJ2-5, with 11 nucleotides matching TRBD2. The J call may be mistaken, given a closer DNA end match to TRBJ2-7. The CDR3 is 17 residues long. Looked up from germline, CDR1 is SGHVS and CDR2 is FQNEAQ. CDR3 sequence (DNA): TGTGCCAGCAGCCACGGGGTAGCGGGAGGGGAGACCTACGAGCAGTACTTC. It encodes CASSHGVAGGETYEQYF.

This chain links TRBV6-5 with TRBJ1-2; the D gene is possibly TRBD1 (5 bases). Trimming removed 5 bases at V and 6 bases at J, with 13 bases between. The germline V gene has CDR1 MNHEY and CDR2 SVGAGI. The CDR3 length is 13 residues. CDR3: CASSRSGENGYTF. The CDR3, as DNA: TGTGCCAGCAGTCGTTCGGGGGAAAATGGCTACACCTTC.

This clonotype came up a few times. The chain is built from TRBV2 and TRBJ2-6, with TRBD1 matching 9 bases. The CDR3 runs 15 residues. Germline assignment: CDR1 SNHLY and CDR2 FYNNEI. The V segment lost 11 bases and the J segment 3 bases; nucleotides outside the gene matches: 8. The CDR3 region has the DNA TGTGCCGGGAAACAGGGGGCAGGTGGGGCCAACGTCCTGACTTTC. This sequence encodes CAGKQGAGGANVLTF.